This T cell receptor (beta chain) was sequenced in a study of neurological immune-mediated disorders. This clonotype was picked up many times. The antigen is unknown. Germline V lookup: CDR1 LNHNV, CDR2 YYDKDF (reference sequence). This CDR3 contains 16 residues. V lost 3 bases and J 3 bases, leaving 15 bases between the germline ends. Sequencing of 15-18 subjects in each run yielded over 170 million TCR-beta sequences. TCRdb used MiXCR to reprocess the 5' RACE reads, holding one entry per CDR3 protein. The data contain fewer than 80,000 distinct CDR3 sequences, 5.2% of them seen just once; the ten biggest clones take up over 2.5%. Study-level results: One cluster of related CDR3 sequences contained, by phylogenetic grouping, the repertoires of 18 of 34 multiple sclerosis patients and formed a possible signature.

This TCR came from a woman in her twenties or thirties with multiple sclerosis. The V call is TRBV15, the J call TRBJ1-5, with no clear D. The sample comprised PBMCs. The CDR3 DNA reads as TGTGCCACCAGCAGCCCGGTACACGAGGACAATCAGCCCCAGCATTTT. Protein sequence: CATSSPVHEDNQPQHF.